This T cell receptor (beta chain) appears in the sequencing data of a study of blood T cells in healthy people across ages. Points on this clonotype: Its target is not known.

The CDR3 is made up of 14 amino acids. The V and J ends lost 4 bases and 4 bases respectively, with 16 bases between them. CDR1 DFQATT and CDR2 SNEGSKA come from the germline V gene (reference sequence). A second PCR, run for about 7 to 11 cycles, used a sample-barcoded 5' primer plus a J-beta primer mix. TCRdb fed the 5' RACE reads into MiXCR, producing one record per CDR3 protein. The sample yields 1,800,000 or so distinct CDR3 sequences, approximately 39% seen once. Study-level findings and limits: The long-lived group displayed more naive CD4+ cells, plus higher diversity, than the aged donors did.

Sequencing was done on a sample of blood. The TCR originated in a human donor in good health. This sequence joins TRBV20-1 and TRBJ1-2; D possibly corresponds to TRBD1 (6 bases). The CDR3 is CSATLAGDIYGYTF. The CDR3 DNA follows: TGCAGTGCTACCCTGGCAGGGGACATCTATGGCTACACCTTC.